Each of the 17 T cell receptor beta chains below was sequenced from the same sample in a study of control samples from healthy donors and cancer patients. Profiled with immunoSEQ multiplex PCR; TCRdb holds only in-frame clones, not every one. Of about 120,000 clones listed, 80% to 90% are singletons. Sequencing used PBMCs. These receptors all stem from a woman in her 50s with colorectal cancer.

The CDR3 loop is CASSQQSGGGYGYTF. DNA for the CDR3: TGCGCCAGCAGCCAGCAATCGGGGGGTGGCTATGGCTACACCTTC. J is TRBJ1-2 and V is TRBV4-1; TRBD1 might be the D (5 bases). In germline, CDR1 is MGHRA, CDR2 YSYEKL. Trimming took off 3 bases at V and 4 bases at J, with 15 bases between the two ends. The CDR3 is 15 amino acids.

This clone turned up a few times. The rearrangement joins TRBV5-1 to TRBJ1-1; D not resolved. The CDR3 length is 13 residues. CDR1 is SGHRS, CDR2 YFSETQ, per germline. V was cut by 3 bases and J by 5 bases, with 11 bases left in between. The CDR3 protein is CASSWRDRTEAFF. The CDR3 region has the DNA TGCGCCAGCAGCTGGAGGGATCGGACTGAAGCTTTCTTT.

The V call is TRBV27, the J call TRBJ1-5; D is undetermined. The ends were cut back, 0 bases at V and 6 bases at J, with 6 bases in the middle. This CDR3 contains 13 residues. CDR1 MNHEY and CDR2 SMNVEV come from the germline V gene (reference sequence). As DNA, the CDR3 is TGTGCCAGCAGTTTATCTTACGGTCAGCCCCAGCATTTT. Its protein product is CASSLSYGQPQHF.

The V call is TRBV10-3, the J call TRBJ1-2; D gene unclear. The CDR3 spans 13 residues. CDR1 and CDR2 (germline): ENHRY, SYGVKD. With 3 bases removed from V and 4 bases from J, the gap between germline ends came to 9 bases. CDR3 bases: TGTGCCATCAGTGAAGACACTATCTATGGCTACACCTTC. Encoded protein: CAISEDTIYGYTF.

DNA of the CDR3: TGCGCCAGCAGGGGGCTCGAAGCAGGGAACACTGAAGCTTTCTTT. Translating gives CASRGLEAGNTEAFF. The rearrangement uses TRBV5-1 and TRBJ1-1; a possible D gene is TRBD1 (5 bases). The CDR3 is 15 residues long. Trimming left V 5 bases short and J 1 base short, with 15 bases between. The germline CDR1 and CDR2 sequences are SGHRS and YFSETQ.

The chain couples TRBV5-5 to TRBJ2-3; 9 positions match TRBD2. This CDR3 region has 15 residues. CDR1 SGHKS and CDR2 YYEKEE come from the germline V gene (reference sequence). J was trimmed by 6 bases and V by 1 base; bases with no gene match: 6. CDR3 amino acids: CASSLQAGGGDTQYF. The CDR3, as DNA: TGTGCCAGCAGCTTGCAAGCGGGAGGAGGCGATACGCAGTATTTT.

In this sample, this clone turned up once. The chain is built from TRBV13 and TRBJ1-1; D call uncertain. CDR3 length: 12 residues. From germline, CDR1 is PRHDT and CDR2 FYEKMQ (reference sequence). Between the trimmed V and J ends, which lost 1 base and 8 bases, there was a span of 8 bases. The CDR3 spells CASSLVPPEAFF. The DNA for the CDR3 is TGTGCCAGCAGCTTAGTCCCCCCCGAAGCTTTCTTT.

The chain uses TRBV5-1 and TRBJ1-2; tentative D call: TRBD1 (6 bases). The CDR3 loop spans 17 amino acids. CDR1 and CDR2 from the germline V gene are SGHRS and YFSETQ. The ends were cut back, 4 bases at V and 8 bases at J, with 27 bases in the middle. In DNA form, the CDR3 reads TGCGCCAGCAGCCCCGGAGGCACAGGGAGGGCTCTTTGGGGCTACACCTTC. Translating gives CASSPGGTGRALWGYTF.

The rearrangement joins TRBV15 to TRBJ2-7; 8 nucleotides align to TRBD1. Germline V gene data show CDR1 as LNHNV and CDR2 as YYDKDF (reference sequence). CDR3 size: 15 residues. J gave up 2 bases and V 1 base, and 4 bases lay outside the gene matches. The CDR3 DNA follows: TGTGCCACCAGCAGAGGGCAGACAGGGGCCTACGAGCAGTACTTC. It codes for CATSRGQTGAYEQYF. The full variable domain, rest sourced from reference TRBV15 and TRBJ2-7, is DAMVIQNPRYQVTQFGKPVTLSCSQTLNHNVMYWYQQKSSQAPKLLFHYYDKDFNNEADTPDNFQSRRPNTSFCFLDIRSPGLGDTAMYLCATSRGQTGAYEQYFGPGTRLTVT.

A single count supports this clone. The gene calls are TRBV11-3 and TRBJ2-3; 7 nucleotides match TRBD1. The CDR3 loop spans 15 amino acids. Trimming at V came to 4 bases and at J to 2 bases, leaving 6 bases not matched to a gene. CDR1 and CDR2 from the germline V gene are SGHNT and YENEEA. This chain's CDR3 is CASSSGGQHTDTQYF. CDR3 nucleotide sequence: TGTGCCAGCAGCTCAGGGGGACAGCACACAGATACGCAGTATTTT. Supplemented by reference TRBV11-3 and TRBJ2-3, the full variable domain reads EAGVVQSPRYKIIEKKQPVAFWCNPISGHNTLYWYLQNLGQGPELLIRYENEEAVDDSQLPKDRFSAERLKGVDSTLKIQPAELGDSAVYLCASSSGGQHTDTQYFGPGTRLTVL.

The J gene is TRBJ1-6, the V gene TRBV12-3 or TRBV12-4; D not certain. V was shortened by 5 bases and J by 6 bases, with 8 bases between the two germline ends. The length of the CDR3 is 13 residues. CDR3 coding DNA: TGTGCCAGCAGTCAGGACGGTAATTCACCCCTCCACTTT. This translates into CASSQDGNSPLHF.

This chain joins TRBV6-5 and TRBJ1-4, with 7 bases lining up with TRBD1. With 2 bases clipped from V and 7 bases from J, the junction kept 4 bases outside the gene matches. This CDR3 is built from 14 residues. CDR1 MNHEY and CDR2 SVGAGI come from the germline V gene. CDR3 DNA sequence: TGTGCCAGCAGTTACAGGGGGCAGGGTGAAAAACTGTTTTTT. Protein: CASSYRGQGEKLFF.

The chain joins TRBV6-1 to TRBJ2-6, with D perhaps TRBD1 (5 bases). V lost 3 bases and J lost 2, with 5 bases in between. CDR1 is MNHNS, CDR2 SASEGT, per germline. CDR3 length: 14 amino acids. CDR3: CASSDRAGANVLTF. The CDR3 DNA follows: TGTGCCAGCAGTGACAGGGCTGGGGCCAACGTCCTGACTTTC.

The genes are TRBV28 and TRBJ1-5; TRBD1 is a possible D gene (6 bases). Germline assignment: CDR1 MDHEN and CDR2 SYDVKM. The V and J ends lost 6 bases and 6 bases respectively, with 18 bases between them. The CDR3 covers 15 residues. For the CDR3, the DNA is TGTGCCAGCAGGTCTGGGGGGGCCCGGGGTCAGCCCCAGCATTTT. It encodes CASRSGGARGQPQHF.

This chain joins TRBV6-5 and TRBJ1-2, with D maybe TRBD1 (5 bases). The length of the CDR3 is 15 residues. Germline loops: CDR1 MNHEY, CDR2 SVGAGI. The V end was cut by 2 bases, the J end by 7 bases, with 17 bases between. CDR3 nucleotides: TGTGCCAGCAGTTACCGCAGGGACGGATCGTCTGGCTACACCTTC. This sequence encodes CASSYRRDGSSGYTF.

This clone was detected only once. V is TRBV11-2 and J is TRBJ2-5, with 10 bases fitting TRBD1. Trimming removed 2 bases from V and 2 bases from J; junction bases left unmatched: 2. There are 15 residues in the CDR3. CDR1 SGHAT and CDR2 FQNNGV come from the germline V gene. CDR3 protein: CASSLSGQGQETQYF. The CDR3, as DNA: TGTGCCAGCAGCTTATCGGGACAGGGGCAAGAGACCCAGTACTTC.

The chain combines TRBV5-4 with TRBJ1-2; weak D call: TRBD1 (6 bases). CDR3 size: 13 residues. V was cut by 4 bases and J by 6 bases, with 13 bases left in between. CDR1 is SGHNT, CDR2 YYREEE, per germline (reference sequence). The CDR3 sequence: CASSPQGTDGYTF. The CDR3 coding sequence is TGTGCCAGCAGCCCCCAGGGGACGGATGGCTACACCTTC.